These 10 T cell receptor beta chains were sequenced from one sample in a study of T cell responses to AZD1222 COVID-19 vaccine. This table comes from immunoSEQ multiplex PCR, and its TCRdb copy is limited to in-frame clones, with some not included. This sample carries about 160,000 clones, 92% of them seen once, and the ten largest clones take 0.9% to 1.2%. The specimen was peripheral blood, collected 28 days after the second AZD1222 dose. These TCRs come from an adult who received the AZD1222 COVID-19 vaccine.

CDR3 in DNA: TGTGCCAGCAGCCAGACAGGGGGCGTGAACCTGTACGAGCAGTACTTC. Translation: CASSQTGGVNLYEQYF. The gene calls are TRBV3-1 (or the pseudogene TRBV3-2) and TRBJ2-7; TRBD1 matches 10 bases. Trimming took 3 bases from V and 4 from J; bases not matched to a gene: 9. Germline CDR1 and CDR2: LGHDT and YNNKEL (reference sequence). The CDR3 contains 16 residues.

The rearrangement joins TRBV11-1 to TRBJ1-2; the D gene is possibly TRBD1 (6 bases). This CDR3 has 13 amino acids. Germline values: CDR1 SGHAT, CDR2 FQDESV (reference sequence). V was trimmed by 6 bases and J by 6 bases, leaving 14 bases between them. The CDR3 sequence: CASRKGGSDGYTF. Here the CDR3 DNA reads TGTGCCAGCAGAAAAGGGGGTTCGGATGGCTACACCTTC.

The genes are TRBV5-6 and TRBJ1-2, with a tentative D call TRBD1 (5 bases). Trimming removed 0 bases at V and 8 bases at J, with 14 bases between. This CDR3 has 14 amino acids. Germline assignment: CDR1 SGHDT and CDR2 YYEEEE. The CDR3 loop is CASSLGAGIGGYTF. For the CDR3, the DNA is TGTGCCAGCAGCTTGGGGGCAGGGATTGGAGGCTACACCTTC.

The rearrangement joins TRBV18 to TRBJ1-2; D possibly corresponds to TRBD1 (5 bases). The CDR3 is made up of 16 amino acids. In germline, CDR1 is KGHSH, CDR2 LQKENI. Deletions cut 1 base from V and 2 bases from J, with 14 bases between. The CDR3 sequence: CASSPLGTDSNYGYTF. As DNA, the CDR3 is TGTGCCAGCTCACCACTCGGGACGGATTCGAACTATGGCTACACCTTC.

The chain has TRBV4-1 and TRBJ1-3; 7 positions agree with TRBD1. V was clipped by 1 base and J by 0 bases; unmatched bases: 6. The CDR3 covers 17 residues. The germline V gene has CDR1 MGHRA and CDR2 YSYEKL. CDR3 in amino acids: CASSQGRGQYSGNTIYF. The CDR3 coding sequence is TGCGCCAGCAGCCAAGGAAGGGGACAGTACTCTGGAAACACCATATATTTT.

The chain joins TRBV9 to TRBJ1-2, with a possible D match to TRBD1 (5 bases). Germline CDR1 SGDLS, CDR2 YYNGEE. Trimming took 0 bases from V and 8 from J, leaving 17 bases between them. The CDR3 has 15 amino acids. CDR3 residues: CASSVGGAAVGGYTF. Written as DNA, the CDR3 is TGTGCCAGCAGCGTAGGAGGGGCTGCGGTGGGGGGCTACACCTTC.

The genes are TRBV15 and TRBJ2-2; D not resolved. V was trimmed by 5 bases and J by 3 bases, leaving 4 bases between them. CDR3 length: 12 amino acids. Germline assignment: CDR1 LNHNV and CDR2 YYDKDF (reference sequence). The chain's CDR3 is CATSSHTGELFF. The CDR3 bases are TGTGCCACCAGCTCTCACACCGGGGAGCTGTTTTTT.

This chain uses TRBV6-5 with TRBJ1-1, with TRBD1 matching over 11 bases. Germline CDR1 MNHEY, CDR2 SVGAGI. The CDR3 loop spans 15 amino acids. J lost 4 bases, V lost 5 bases, and 6 bases had no gene match. CDR3 protein: CASSTRTGGVTEAFF. CDR3 nucleotide sequence: TGTGCCAGCAGTACCAGGACAGGGGGCGTCACTGAAGCTTTCTTT.

The CDR3 region has the DNA TGTGCCAGCAGCCCCCTCCCTAGCGGGGCGACCCTCTACGAGCAGTACTTC. It codes for CASSPLPSGATLYEQYF. This chain links TRBV3-1 (or the pseudogene TRBV3-2) with TRBJ2-7; 9 nucleotides agree with TRBD2. The V gene's germline CDR1 is LGHDT and CDR2 YNNKEL (reference sequence). V shed 4 bases, J shed 3 bases, and the junction held 13 bases outside the gene matches. The CDR3 loop spans 17 amino acids.

This clone came up once. This chain uses TRBV27 with TRBJ2-2; TRBD1 or TRBD2 may be the D gene (6 bases each). CDR3 length: 18 residues. V was cut by 0 bases and J by 6 bases, with 20 bases left in between. The germline V gene encodes CDR1 MNHEY and CDR2 SMNVEV (reference sequence). CDR3 bases: TGTGCCAGCAGTTTATCGAACGGGGGCTTTCTCCTCGCCGGGGAGCTGTTTTTT. This sequence encodes CASSLSNGGFLLAGELFF.